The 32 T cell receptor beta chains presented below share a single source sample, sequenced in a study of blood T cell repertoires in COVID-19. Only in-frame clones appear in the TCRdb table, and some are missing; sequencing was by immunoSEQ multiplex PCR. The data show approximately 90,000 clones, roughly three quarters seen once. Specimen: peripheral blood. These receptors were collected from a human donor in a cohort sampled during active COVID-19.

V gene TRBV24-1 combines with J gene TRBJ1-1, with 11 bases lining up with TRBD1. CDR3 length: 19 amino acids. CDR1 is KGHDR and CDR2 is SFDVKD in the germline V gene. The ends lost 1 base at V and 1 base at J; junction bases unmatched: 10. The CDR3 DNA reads TGTGCCACCAGTGATTTAGGAACGGGACAGGGGGTAGGGAACACTGAAGCTTTCTTT. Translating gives CATSDLGTGQGVGNTEAFF.

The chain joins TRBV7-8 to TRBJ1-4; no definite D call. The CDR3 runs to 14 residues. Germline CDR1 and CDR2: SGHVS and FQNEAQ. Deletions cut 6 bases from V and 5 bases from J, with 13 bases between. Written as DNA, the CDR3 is TGTGCCAGCAGTAGACACCTGGCGAATGAAAAACTGTTTTTT. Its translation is CASSRHLANEKLFF.

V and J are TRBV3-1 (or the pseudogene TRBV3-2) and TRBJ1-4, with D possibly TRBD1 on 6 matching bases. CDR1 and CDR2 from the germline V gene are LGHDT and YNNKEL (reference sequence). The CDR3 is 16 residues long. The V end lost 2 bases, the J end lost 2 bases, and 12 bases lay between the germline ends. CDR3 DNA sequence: TGTGCCAGCAGCCAAACGGAACAGGGCACTAATGAAAAACTGTTTTTT. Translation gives CASSQTEQGTNEKLFF.

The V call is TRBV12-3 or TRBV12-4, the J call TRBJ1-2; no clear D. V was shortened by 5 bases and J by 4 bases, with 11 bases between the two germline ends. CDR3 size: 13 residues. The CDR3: CASSAEIGYGYTF. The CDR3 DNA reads TGTGCCAGCAGTGCTGAAATCGGCTATGGCTACACCTTC.

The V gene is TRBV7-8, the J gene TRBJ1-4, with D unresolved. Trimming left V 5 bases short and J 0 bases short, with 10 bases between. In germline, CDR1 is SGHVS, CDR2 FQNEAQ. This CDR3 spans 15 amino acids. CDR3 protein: CASSPKIATNEKLFF. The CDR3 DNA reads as TGTGCCAGCAGCCCAAAAATAGCAACTAATGAAAAACTGTTTTTT.

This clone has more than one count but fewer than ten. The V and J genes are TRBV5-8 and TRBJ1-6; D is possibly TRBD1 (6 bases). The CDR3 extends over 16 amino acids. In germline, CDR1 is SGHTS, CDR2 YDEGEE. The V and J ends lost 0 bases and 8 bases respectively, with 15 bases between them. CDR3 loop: CASSLGPRGVYSPLHF. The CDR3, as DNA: TGTGCCAGCAGCTTGGGACCCAGGGGAGTTTATTCACCCCTCCACTTT.

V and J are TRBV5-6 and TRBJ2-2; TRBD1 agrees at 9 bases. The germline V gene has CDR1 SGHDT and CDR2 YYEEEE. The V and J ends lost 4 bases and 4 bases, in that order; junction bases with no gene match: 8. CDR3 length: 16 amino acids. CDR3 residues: CASSPLGQGFTGELFF. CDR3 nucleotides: TGTGCCAGCAGCCCTCTGGGACAGGGTTTCACCGGGGAGCTGTTTTTT. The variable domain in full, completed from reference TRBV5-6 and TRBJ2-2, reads DAGVTQSPTHLIKTRGQQVTLRCSPKSGHDTVSWYQQALGQGPQFIFQYYEEEERQRGNFPDRFSGHQFPNYSSELNVNALLLGDSALYLCASSPLGQGFTGELFFGEGSRLTVL.

For the CDR3, the DNA is TGTGCCAGCAGCCAAGATGGTCGGCTAGCGGGAGGGCCGATTGGCGGGGAGCTGTTTTTT. Its protein product is CASSQDGRLAGGPIGGELFF. The chain recombines TRBV3-1 (or the pseudogene TRBV3-2) with TRBJ2-2, with 12 bases identical to TRBD2. V lost 0 bases to trimming and J lost 7 bases; unmatched junction nucleotides: 15. The CDR3 is 20 amino acids. Germline CDR1 LGHDT, CDR2 YNNKEL (reference sequence).

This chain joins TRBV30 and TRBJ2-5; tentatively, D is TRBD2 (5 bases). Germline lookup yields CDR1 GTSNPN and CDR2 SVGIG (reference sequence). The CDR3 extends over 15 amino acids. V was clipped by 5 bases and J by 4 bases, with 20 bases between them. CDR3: CAWDDKRRFGETQYF. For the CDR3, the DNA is TGTGCCTGGGATGACAAAAGGAGGTTCGGAGAGACCCAGTACTTC.

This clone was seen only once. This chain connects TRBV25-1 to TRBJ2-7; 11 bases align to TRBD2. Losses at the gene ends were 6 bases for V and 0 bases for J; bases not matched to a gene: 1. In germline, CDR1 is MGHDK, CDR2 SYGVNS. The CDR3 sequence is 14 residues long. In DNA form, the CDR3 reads TGTGCCAGCAGCCTAGCGGGGGGCTCCTACGAGCAGTACTTC. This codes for CASSLAGGSYEQYF.

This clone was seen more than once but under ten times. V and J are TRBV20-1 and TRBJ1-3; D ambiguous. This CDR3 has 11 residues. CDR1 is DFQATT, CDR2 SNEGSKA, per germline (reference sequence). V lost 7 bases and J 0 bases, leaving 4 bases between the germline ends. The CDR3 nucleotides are TGCAGTGTTCTCTCTGGAAACACCATATATTTT. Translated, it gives CSVLSGNTIYF.

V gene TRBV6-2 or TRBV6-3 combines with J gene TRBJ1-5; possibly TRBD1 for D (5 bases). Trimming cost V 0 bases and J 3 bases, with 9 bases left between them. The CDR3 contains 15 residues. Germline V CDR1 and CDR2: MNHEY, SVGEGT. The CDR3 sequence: CASSYSGVDNQPQHF. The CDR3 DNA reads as TGTGCCAGCAGTTACTCAGGGGTGGACAATCAGCCCCAGCATTTT.

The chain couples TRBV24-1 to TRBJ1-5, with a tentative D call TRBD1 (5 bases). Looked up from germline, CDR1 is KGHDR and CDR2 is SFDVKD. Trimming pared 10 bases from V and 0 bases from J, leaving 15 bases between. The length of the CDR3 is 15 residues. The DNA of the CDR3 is TGTGCCACTGGAGGGGATCCCGATAGCAATCAGCCCCAGCATTTT. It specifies CATGGDPDSNQPQHF.

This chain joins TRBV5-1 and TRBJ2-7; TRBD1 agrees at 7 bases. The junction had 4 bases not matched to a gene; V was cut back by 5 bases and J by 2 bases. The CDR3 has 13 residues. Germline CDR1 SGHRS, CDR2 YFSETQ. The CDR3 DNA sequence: TGCGCCAGCAGACTAACAGGGGCCTACGAGCAGTACTTC. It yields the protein CASRLTGAYEQYF.

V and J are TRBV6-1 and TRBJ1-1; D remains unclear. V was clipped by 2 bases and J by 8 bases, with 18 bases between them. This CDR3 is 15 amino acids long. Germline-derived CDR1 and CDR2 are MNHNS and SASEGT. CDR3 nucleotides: TGTGCCAGCAGTGAAAGGAAGGTCCTAGCAGCGGAAGCTTTCTTT. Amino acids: CASSERKVLAAEAFF.

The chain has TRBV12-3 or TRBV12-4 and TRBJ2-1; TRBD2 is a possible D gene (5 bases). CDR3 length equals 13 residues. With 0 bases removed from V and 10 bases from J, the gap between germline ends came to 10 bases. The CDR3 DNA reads TGTGCCAGCAGTTTAGCGCGAGGGAGCGAGCAGTTCTTC. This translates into CASSLARGSEQFF.

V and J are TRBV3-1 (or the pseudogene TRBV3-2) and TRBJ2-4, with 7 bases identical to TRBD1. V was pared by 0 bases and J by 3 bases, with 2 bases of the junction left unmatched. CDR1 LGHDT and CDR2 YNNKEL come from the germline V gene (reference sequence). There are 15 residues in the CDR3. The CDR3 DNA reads TGTGCCAGCAGCCAAGACTGGGACAGCAAAAACATTCAGTACTTC. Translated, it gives CASSQDWDSKNIQYF.

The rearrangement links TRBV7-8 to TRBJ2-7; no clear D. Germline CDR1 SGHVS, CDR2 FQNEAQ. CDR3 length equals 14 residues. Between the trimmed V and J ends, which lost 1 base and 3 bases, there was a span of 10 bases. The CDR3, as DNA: TGTGCCAGCAGCTTAGTTGGGCCAAACTACGAGCAGTACTTC. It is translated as CASSLVGPNYEQYF. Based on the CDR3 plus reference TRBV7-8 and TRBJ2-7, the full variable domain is GAGVSQSPRYKVAKRGQDVALRCDPISGHVSLFWYQQALGQGPEFLTYFQNEAQLDKSGLPSDRFFAERPEGSVSTLKIQRTQQEDSAVYLCASSLVGPNYEQYFGPGTRLTVT.

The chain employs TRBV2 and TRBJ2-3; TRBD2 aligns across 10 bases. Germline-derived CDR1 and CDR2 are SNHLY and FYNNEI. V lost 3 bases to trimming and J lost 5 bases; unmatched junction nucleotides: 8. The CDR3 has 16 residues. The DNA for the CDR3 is TGTGCCAGCAGTGAGGCTAGCGGGAGTATAGGAGATACGCAGTATTTT. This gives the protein CASSEASGSIGDTQYF.

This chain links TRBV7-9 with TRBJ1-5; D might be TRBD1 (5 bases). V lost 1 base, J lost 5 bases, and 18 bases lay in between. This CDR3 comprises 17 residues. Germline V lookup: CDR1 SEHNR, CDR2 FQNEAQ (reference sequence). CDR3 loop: CASSLDGPGEEYQPQHF. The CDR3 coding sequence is TGTGCCAGCAGCTTAGATGGTCCGGGGGAAGAGTATCAGCCCCAGCATTTT.

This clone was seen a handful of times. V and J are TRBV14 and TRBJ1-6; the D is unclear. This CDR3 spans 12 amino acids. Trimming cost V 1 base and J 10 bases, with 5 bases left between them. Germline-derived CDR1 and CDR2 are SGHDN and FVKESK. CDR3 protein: CASSQVSSPLHF. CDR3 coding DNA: TGTGCCAGCAGCCAAGTGTCGTCACCCCTCCACTTT.

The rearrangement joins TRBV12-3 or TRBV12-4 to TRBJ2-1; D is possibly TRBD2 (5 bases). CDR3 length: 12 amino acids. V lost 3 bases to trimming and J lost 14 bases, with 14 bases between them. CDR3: CASSFPLAPKFF. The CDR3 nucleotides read TGTGCCAGCAGTTTTCCTCTAGCCCCCAAGTTCTTC.

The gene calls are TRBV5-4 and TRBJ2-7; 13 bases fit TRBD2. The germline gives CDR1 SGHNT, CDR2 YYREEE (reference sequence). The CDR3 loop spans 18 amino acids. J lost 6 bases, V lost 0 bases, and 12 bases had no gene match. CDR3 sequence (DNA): TGTGCCAGCAGCTTGGCTGGAGGACTAGCGGGAGCTGGATCCGAGCAGTACTTC. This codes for CASSLAGGLAGAGSEQYF.

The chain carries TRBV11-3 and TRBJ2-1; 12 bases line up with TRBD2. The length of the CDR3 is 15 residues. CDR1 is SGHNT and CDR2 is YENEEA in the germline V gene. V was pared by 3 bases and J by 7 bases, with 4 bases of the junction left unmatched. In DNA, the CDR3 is TGTGCCAGCAGCTTGACTAGCGGGAGTTTTAATGAGCAGTTCTTC. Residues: CASSLTSGSFNEQFF.

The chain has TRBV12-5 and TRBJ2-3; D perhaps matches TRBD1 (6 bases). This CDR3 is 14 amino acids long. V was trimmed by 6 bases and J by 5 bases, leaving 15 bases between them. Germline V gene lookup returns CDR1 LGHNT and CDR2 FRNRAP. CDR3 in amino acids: CASGKGQPRDTQYF. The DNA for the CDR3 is TGTGCTAGTGGAAAAGGACAGCCCAGAGATACGCAGTATTTT.

CDR3 in DNA: TGTGCCAGTAGTAGAAGAGGGCTAGCGGGAACTGAGCAGTTCTTC. The encoded protein is CASSRRGLAGTEQFF. The rearrangement joins TRBV19 to TRBJ2-1; 9 bases match TRBD2. Germline CDR1 and CDR2: LNHDA and SQIVND (reference sequence). The ends lost 4 bases at V and 9 bases at J; junction bases unmatched: 10. The CDR3 spans 15 residues. Full variable domain (rest looked up from reference TRBV19 and TRBJ2-1): DGGITQSPKYLFRKEGQNVTLSCEQNLNHDAMYWYRQDPGQGLRLIYYSQIVNDFQKGDIAEGYSVSREKKESFPLTVTSAQKNPTAFYLCASSRRGLAGTEQFFGPGTRLTVL.

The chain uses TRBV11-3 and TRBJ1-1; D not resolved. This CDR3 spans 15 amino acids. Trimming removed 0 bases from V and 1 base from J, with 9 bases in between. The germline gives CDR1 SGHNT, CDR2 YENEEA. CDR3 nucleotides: TGTGCCAGCAGCTTAGATGCGGAGGGGAACACTGAAGCTTTCTTT. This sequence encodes CASSLDAEGNTEAFF. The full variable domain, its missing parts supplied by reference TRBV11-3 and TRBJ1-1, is EAGVVQSPRYKIIEKKQPVAFWCNPISGHNTLYWYLQNLGQGPELLIRYENEEAVDDSQLPKDRFSAERLKGVDSTLKIQPAELGDSAVYLCASSLDAEGNTEAFFGQGTRLTVV.

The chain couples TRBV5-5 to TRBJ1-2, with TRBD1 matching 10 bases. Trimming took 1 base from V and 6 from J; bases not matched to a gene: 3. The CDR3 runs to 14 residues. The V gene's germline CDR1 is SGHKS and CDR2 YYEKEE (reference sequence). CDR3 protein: CASSLYGTGDGYTF. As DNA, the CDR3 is TGTGCCAGCAGCTTGTATGGGACAGGGGATGGCTACACCTTC.

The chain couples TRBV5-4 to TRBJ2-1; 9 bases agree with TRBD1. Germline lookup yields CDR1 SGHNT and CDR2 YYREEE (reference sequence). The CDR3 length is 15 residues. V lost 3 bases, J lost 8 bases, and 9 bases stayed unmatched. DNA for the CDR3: TGTGCCAGCAGCTACTATAACAGGGGGCGGGATGAGCAGTTCTTC. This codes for CASSYYNRGRDEQFF.

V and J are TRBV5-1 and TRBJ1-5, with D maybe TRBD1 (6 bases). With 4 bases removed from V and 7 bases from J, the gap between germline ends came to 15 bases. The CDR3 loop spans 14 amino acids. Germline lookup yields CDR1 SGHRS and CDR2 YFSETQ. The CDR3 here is CASSKQGRGQPQHF. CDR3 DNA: TGCGCCAGCAGCAAACAGGGTCGAGGGCAGCCCCAGCATTTT.

CDR3 bases: TGTGCCAGCAGCCAATGGACTAGCGACTACAATGAGCAGTTCTTC. It encodes CASSQWTSDYNEQFF. V is TRBV3-1 (or the pseudogene TRBV3-2) and J is TRBJ2-1, with 9 bases fitting TRBD2. Germline CDR1 LGHDT, CDR2 YNNKEL (reference sequence). Trimming cost V 2 bases and J 3 bases; bases outside gene matches: 2. The CDR3 consists of 15 residues.

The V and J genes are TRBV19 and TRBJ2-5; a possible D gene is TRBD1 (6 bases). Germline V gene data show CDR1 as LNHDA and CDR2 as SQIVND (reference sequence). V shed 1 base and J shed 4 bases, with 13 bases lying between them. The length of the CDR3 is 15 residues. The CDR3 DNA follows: TGTGCCAGTAGTATAGTGACAGGTCTTGGAGAGACCCAGTACTTC. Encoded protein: CASSIVTGLGETQYF. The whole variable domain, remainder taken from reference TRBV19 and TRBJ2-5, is DGGITQSPKYLFRKEGQNVTLSCEQNLNHDAMYWYRQDPGQGLRLIYYSQIVNDFQKGDIAEGYSVSREKKESFPLTVTSAQKNPTAFYLCASSIVTGLGETQYFGPGTRLLVL.